This T cell receptor beta chain appears in the sequencing data of a study of blood T cell repertoires in COVID-19. On the study more broadly: Samples came from the United States, Italy and Spain, spanning acute and convalescent COVID-19.

Across about two dozen US areas, participants ranged in age from about 18 to 90 years. Participants' own reports of clinical history determined their cohort assignment. The protocol was immunoSEQ multiplex PCR, while the TCRdb copy is restricted to in-frame clones and leaves out a portion. The repertoire includes under 250,000 clones, roughly 88% of them detected once, and approximately 3.4% sits in the top ten. This CDR3 comprises 16 residues. V was trimmed by 4 bases and J by 5 bases, leaving 21 bases between them. Looked up from germline, CDR1 is LGHDT and CDR2 is YNNKEL (reference sequence). This chain joins TRBV3-1 (or the pseudogene TRBV3-2) and TRBJ2-7; D remains ambiguous. The sequence came from a woman between 40 and 55 years old who had been exposed to COVID-19. Material: PBMCs or T cells enriched from blood (not recorded which). CDR3 DNA sequence: TGTGCCAGCAGCCCGGCCGCTAGAGGTCTAAGCCACGAGCAGTACTTC. It is translated as CASSPAARGLSHEQYF.